This note documents a single T cell receptor beta chain sequence. The sample originates from a study of control samples from healthy donors and cancer patients. Deletions cut 1 base from V and 2 bases from J, with 13 bases between. There are 15 residues in the CDR3. Germline loops: CDR1 SGHKS, CDR2 YYEKEE (reference sequence). Assay used: immunoSEQ multiplex PCR; TCRdb lists only in-frame clones, some missing. This sample has 80,000 to 100,000 clones, with around 90% found just once. The chain is built from TRBV5-5 and TRBJ2-7; maybe TRBD1 (6 bases). The origin of this receptor is a human donor in good health. The donor label of this sample is uncertain. Specimen: blood. The CDR3 spells CASSLRGQRTYEQYF. The DNA of the CDR3 is TGTGCCAGCAGCTTGCGAGGACAGCGCACCTACGAGCAGTACTTC.